This record covers a single T cell receptor beta chain. The antigen remains undetermined. The data belong to a study of blood T cells in healthy people across ages. Whole-study results and caveats: Considered underestimates were the diversity estimates obtained from one million T cells. The recorded TCR beta diversity per million T cells decreased in a roughly linear manner with age.

Germline assignment: CDR1 SGHDN and CDR2 FVKESK. There are 12 residues in the CDR3. Sample-barcoded 5' priming and a J-beta primer mix drove a second PCR of roughly 7 to 11 cycles. All samples yielded 2.5 million or more CDR3-containing paired-end reads. TCRdb re-derived calls from the 5' RACE reads in MiXCR, one entry per CDR3 protein. Found here are hundreds of thousands of distinct CDR3 sequences, approximately 35% of them singletons; the top ten hold over 10%. This clonotype was obtained from a man younger than 35 in good health. Input material: blood. This sequence joins TRBV14 and TRBJ2-7; no reliable D call. The J call may be in error: the DNA end matches TRBJ2-5 better. This chain's CDR3 is CASSQPRRTQYF. The CDR3 DNA is TGTGCCAGCAGCCAACCACGAAGGACCCAGTACTTC.